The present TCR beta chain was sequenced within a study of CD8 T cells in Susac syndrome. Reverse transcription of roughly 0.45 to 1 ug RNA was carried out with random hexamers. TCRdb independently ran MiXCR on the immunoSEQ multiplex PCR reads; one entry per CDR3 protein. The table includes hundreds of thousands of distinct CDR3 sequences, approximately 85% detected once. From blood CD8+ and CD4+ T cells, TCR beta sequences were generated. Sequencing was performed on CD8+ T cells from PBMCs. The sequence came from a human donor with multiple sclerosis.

CDR3 coding DNA: TGTGCCAGCAGAGAATCTCCCGCGGGAGGAGGTTTGAATGAGCAGTTCTTC. This sequence encodes CASRESPAGGGLNEQFF. This sequence joins TRBV6-1 and TRBJ2-1, with 8 bases aligning to TRBD2. V shed 6 bases, J shed 7 bases, and the junction held 17 bases outside the gene matches. Germline V CDR1 and CDR2: MNHNS, SASEGT. The CDR3 is made up of 17 amino acids.